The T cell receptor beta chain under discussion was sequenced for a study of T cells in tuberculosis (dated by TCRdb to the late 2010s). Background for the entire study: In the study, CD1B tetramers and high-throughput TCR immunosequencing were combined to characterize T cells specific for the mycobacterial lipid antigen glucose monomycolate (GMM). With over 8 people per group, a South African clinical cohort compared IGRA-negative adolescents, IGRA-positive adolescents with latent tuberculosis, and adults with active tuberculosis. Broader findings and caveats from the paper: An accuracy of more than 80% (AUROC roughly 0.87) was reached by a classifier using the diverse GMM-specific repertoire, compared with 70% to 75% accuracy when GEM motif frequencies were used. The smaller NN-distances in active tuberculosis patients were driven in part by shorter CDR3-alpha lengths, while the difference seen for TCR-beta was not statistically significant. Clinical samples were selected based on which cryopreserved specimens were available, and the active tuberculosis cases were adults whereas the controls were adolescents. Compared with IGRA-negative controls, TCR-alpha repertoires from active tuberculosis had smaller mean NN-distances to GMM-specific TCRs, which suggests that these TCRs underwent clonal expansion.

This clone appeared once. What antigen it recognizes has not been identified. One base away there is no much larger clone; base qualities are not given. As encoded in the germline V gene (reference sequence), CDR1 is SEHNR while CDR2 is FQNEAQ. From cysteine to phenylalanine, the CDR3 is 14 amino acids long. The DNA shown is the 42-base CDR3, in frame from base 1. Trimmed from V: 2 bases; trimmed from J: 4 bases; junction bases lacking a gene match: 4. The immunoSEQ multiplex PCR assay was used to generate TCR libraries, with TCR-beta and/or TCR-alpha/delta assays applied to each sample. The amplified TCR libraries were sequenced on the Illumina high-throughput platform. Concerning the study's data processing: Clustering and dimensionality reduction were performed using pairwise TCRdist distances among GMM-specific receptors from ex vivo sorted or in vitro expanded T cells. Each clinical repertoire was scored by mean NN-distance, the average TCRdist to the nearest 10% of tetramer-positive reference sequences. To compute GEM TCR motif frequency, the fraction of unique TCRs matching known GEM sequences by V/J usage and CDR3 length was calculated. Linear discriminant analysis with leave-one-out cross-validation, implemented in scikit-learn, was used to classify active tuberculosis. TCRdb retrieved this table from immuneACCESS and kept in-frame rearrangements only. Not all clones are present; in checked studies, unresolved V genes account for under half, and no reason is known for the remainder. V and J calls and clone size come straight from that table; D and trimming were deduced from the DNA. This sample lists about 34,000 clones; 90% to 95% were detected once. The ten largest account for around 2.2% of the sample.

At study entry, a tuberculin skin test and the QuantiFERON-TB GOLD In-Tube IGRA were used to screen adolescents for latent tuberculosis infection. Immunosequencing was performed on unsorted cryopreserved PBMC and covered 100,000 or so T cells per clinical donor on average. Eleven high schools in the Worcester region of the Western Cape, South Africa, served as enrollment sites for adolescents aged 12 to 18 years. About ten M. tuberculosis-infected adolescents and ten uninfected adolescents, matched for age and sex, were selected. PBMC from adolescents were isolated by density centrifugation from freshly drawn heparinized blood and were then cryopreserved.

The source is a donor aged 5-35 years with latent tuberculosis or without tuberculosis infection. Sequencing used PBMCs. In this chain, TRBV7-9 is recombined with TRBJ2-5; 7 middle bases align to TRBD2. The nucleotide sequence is TGTGCCAGCAGCTTAACGGGAGGTGGAGAGACCCAGTACTTC. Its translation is CASSLTGGGETQYF.